Listed below are T cell receptor beta chains from one sample, sequenced in a study of control samples from healthy donors and cancer patients. Method: immunoSEQ multiplex PCR; TCRdb's copy keeps in-frame clones and lacks some. Seen here are some 100,000 clones, 85% to 95% observed once, and the top ten hold less than 10%. Sequenced material: blood. The receptors shown here come from a man between 18 and 29 years old in good health. Both conserved end residues are part of each CDR3. The D gene is left open where the match is weak. Size is omitted from some rows. Given values are once, few, many or a class for expanded clones.

V,J,D,size,DNA,CDR3
TRBV5-7,TRBJ1-2,-,-,TGTGCCAGCAGCGGACGCGAGCGGACACCAAACTATGGCTACACCTTC,CASSGRERTPNYGYTF
TRBV19,TRBJ2-5,-,-,TGTGCCAGTACCAGGAGGCCCAACCAAGAGACCCAGTACTTC,CASTRRPNQETQYF
TRBV29-1,TRBJ1-2,-,-,TGCAGCGTTGAACTCAGGGATCCCTTGGGCTACACCTTC,CSVELRDPLGYTF
TRBV9,TRBJ2-3,-,-,TGTGCCAGCAGCGCGGAGGGACACGCAGATACGCAGTATTTT,CASSAEGHADTQYF
TRBV5-8,TRBJ1-1,-,few,TGTGCCAGCAGGGACGTAGAAGAAGCTTTCTTT,CASRDVEEAFF
TRBV11-2,TRBJ2-5,-,-,TGTGCCAGCAGCCCAACCTGGGACCGAGGCGCCCAGTACTTC,CASSPTWDRGAQYF
TRBV7-2,TRBJ2-7,TRBD2,-,TGTGCCAGCAGCTTATCCAGCGGGGCCTACGAGCAGTACTTC,CASSLSSGAYEQYF
TRBV6-5,TRBJ2-7,-,-,TGTGCCAGCAGTTCCCGACAGCTCTACGAGCAGTACTTC,CASSSRQLYEQYF
TRBV4-1,TRBJ1-3,-,-,TGCGCCAGCAGTCGAGACAGCTACTCTGGAAACACCATATATTTT,CASSRDSYSGNTIYF
TRBV21-1,TRBJ1-6,-,-,TGTGCCAGCAGCAAAGCGCTCGAGGTACAGGTTAATTCACCCCTCCACTTT,CASSKALEVQVNSPLHF
TRBV20-1,TRBJ1-5,-,-,TGCAGTGCGAGTGGAGGGAATCAGCCCCAGCATTTT,CSASGGNQPQHF